The following is a T cell receptor (beta chain) sequence with its context. The target of this receptor is not known. Base qualities are not at hand, and no much larger clone is one base apart. RNA was extracted using the RNeasy kit, and about 0.45 to 1 ug of the RNA was reverse transcribed with random hexamers. The immunoSEQ multiplex PCR assay, which covers 54 Vbeta and 13 Jbeta segments, was used to amplify TCR beta CDR3 regions. To correct PCR amplification bias, a synthetic template baseline was used for both primer optimization and computational correction. From the authors' description of their analysis: Reads were annotated to V, D and J genes per IMGT and analyzed with immunoSEQ Analyzer, keeping only productive sequences. To calculate clonality, Shannon entropy was normalized by log2 of the number of productive unique sequences and then subtracted from one. Public and private clones were assessed among the 100 most prevalent clones of each patient and control. Clones were defined as Susac-specific if absent from the healthy and MS cohorts, from 1052 published viral clones and from other ImmuneACCESS disease sequences. The public reads were run again by TCRdb, first through fastp at Q25 and then through MiXCR, and only productive beta chains were kept. All rows with the same CDR3 protein become a single entry with the most common DNA and genes. These V and J calls originate from TCRdb's pipeline instead of the authors' own analysis. This sample comprises roughly 170,000 distinct CDR3 sequences, around 93% of them detected only once. Together, the top ten hold around 0.09% of the sample.

Peripheral blood CD8+ and CD4+ T cells from healthy donors, Susac syndrome patients and multiple sclerosis patients were profiled by high-throughput TCR beta sequencing. The multiple sclerosis controls were treatment-naive patients who had stable or active relapsing-remitting disease and met the revised McDonald criteria. CD8+ TEMRA cells were enriched by FACS, while bulk CD8+ and CD4+ T cells were purified by magnetic negative isolation. Blood was drawn into EDTA tubes, processed within 24 hours, and PBMCs were isolated by density gradient centrifugation. PBMCs intended for TCR sequencing were cryopreserved in liquid nitrogen and were subsequently thawed in a 37 degrees C water bath. The sorted or isolated CD4+, CD8+ and CD8+ TEMRA cells had a purity of 90% or higher. The entry originates in a study of CD8 T cells in Susac syndrome (dated by TCRdb to the late 2010s). Background on the whole study: Whether CD8+ T cell activation and differentiation in Susac syndrome was antigen driven was tested using repertoire sequencing. Broad study findings and their caveats: The TCR sequencing and HLA analysis was acknowledged to have included a relatively small number of individuals.

Cut back by 2 bases and 5 bases, the V and J ends lie 9 bases apart. CDR1 and CDR2 are drawn from the germline V gene (reference sequence): DFQATT, SNEGSKA. From its cysteine to its phenylalanine, the CDR3 spans 12 amino acids. Just the 36-base CDR3 DNA is kept, in frame starting at base 1. The rearranged segments are TRBV20-1 and TRBJ2-5; a weak D assignment points to TRBD2 (6 bases agree). Sequenced material: CD4+ T cells from PBMCs. The source of this sequence is a human donor with multiple sclerosis. The DNA reads TGCAGTGCTAGAAGCGGGTCGGAGACCCAGTACTTC. It specifies CSARSGSETQYF.